This T cell receptor beta chain came from a study of regulatory T cells in long-lasting Graves disease. Time point of the sample: newly diagnosed GD, antithyroid drugs for less than 3 months. Researchers made the TCR library from RNA that was extracted from PBMCs. CDR1 is SGHRS and CDR2 is YFSETQ in the germline V gene. CDR3 length: 17 residues. V shed 1 base and J 5 bases; nucleotides not matched to a gene: 8. Investigators prepared the TCR beta libraries by applying iRepertoire HTBI primers and Arm-PCR of CDR3 regions. One entry per CDR3 protein, called by TCRdb with MiXCR from the multiplex PCR reads. The data hold 400,000 to 550,000 distinct CDR3 sequences, with less than 20% observed a single time. Separately, the same data were catalogued under a study of T cells in Graves' hyperthyroidism and ophthalmopathy.

Sample: peripheral blood mononuclear cells (PBMCs), taken at new diagnosis, from a patient treated with antithyroid drugs. The clonotype was recovered from a woman between 18 and 30 years old with Graves disease. V gene TRBV5-1 combines with J gene TRBJ1-6; 8 positions agree with TRBD1. The CDR3: CASSLNPTGVNNSPLHF. CDR3 nucleotides: TGCGCCAGCAGCTTGAATCCGACAGGGGTGAATAATTCACCCCTCCACTTT.